The 24 T cell receptor beta chains given below trace back to one sample, sequenced in a study of CD8 T cells in ankylosing spondylitis. Each CDR3 protein gets one entry after TCRdb re-called the 5' RACE reads with MiXCR. The top ten clones hold 3% to 4% of a sample with some 300,000 distinct CDR3 sequences, about a fifth of them seen once. The sequencing input was blood, either unsorted or a sorted T cell fraction (not recorded which). These receptor sequences come from a female donor with ankylosing spondylitis or in good health (not recorded which).

The rearrangement links TRBV20-1 to TRBJ2-7; D is possibly TRBD1 (5 bases). The V end lost 0 bases, the J end lost 3 bases, and 21 bases lay between the germline ends. Germline V lookup: CDR1 DFQATT, CDR2 SNEGSKA (reference sequence). The CDR3 is made up of 17 amino acids. Here the CDR3 DNA reads TGCAGTGCTAGAGATCGAGTCTGGCAGGGTCAAGGCTACGAGCAGTACTTC. Its protein product is CSARDRVWQGQGYEQYF.

This clonotype was recorded many times. Here the CDR3 reads CASRGTSSRDTIRGNQPQHF. The CDR3 DNA follows: TGTGCCAGCAGAGGTACCTCGTCCCGGGACACCATCAGGGGGAATCAGCCCCAGCATTTT. The chain has TRBV28 and TRBJ1-5; 7 positions match TRBD1. The junction had 24 bases not matched to a gene; V was cut back by 6 bases and J by 4 bases. Germline-derived CDR1 and CDR2 are MDHEN and SYDVKM. The CDR3 sequence is 20 residues long. The full variable domain, rest sourced from reference TRBV28 and TRBJ1-5, is DVKVTQSSRYLVKRTGEKVFLECVQDMDHENMFWYRQDPGLGLRLIYFSYDVKMKEKGDIPEGYSVSREKKERFSLILESASTNQTSMYLCASRGTSSRDTIRGNQPQHFGDGTRLSIL.

This clonotype was counted only a few times. This chain uses TRBV5-1 with TRBJ2-3; D is possibly TRBD2 (6 bases). V shed 4 bases and J shed 2 bases, with 11 bases lying between them. This CDR3 is built from 14 residues. Germline V gene sequence: CDR1 SGHRS, CDR2 YFSETQ. Written as DNA, the CDR3 is TGCGCCAGCAGCGATCAGCGGGCCACAGATACGCAGTATTTT. Its protein is CASSDQRATDTQYF.

V is TRBV9 and J is TRBJ2-7; D is undetermined. The V end lost 0 bases, the J end lost 2 bases, and 12 bases lay between the germline ends. Germline V gene lookup returns CDR1 SGDLS and CDR2 YYNGEE. This CDR3 contains 15 residues. In DNA, the CDR3 is TGTGCCAGCAGCGTAGATGGTAGCAGAGCCTACGAGCAGTACTTC. Encoded protein: CASSVDGSRAYEQYF.

The rearrangement uses TRBV20-1 and TRBJ1-1; D not certain. CDR1 and CDR2 (germline): DFQATT, SNEGSKA (reference sequence). Trimming cost V 3 bases and J 1 base, with 6 bases left between them. The CDR3 runs 12 residues. CDR3 residues: CSARWRNTEAFF. CDR3 nucleotide sequence: TGCAGTGCTAGGTGGCGGAACACTGAAGCTTTCTTT.

V usage is TRBV3-1 and J usage is TRBJ2-1, with D hard to call. Germline CDR1 LGHDT, CDR2 YNNKEL (reference sequence). CDR3 length: 12 amino acids. V was pared by 0 bases and J by 9 bases, with 6 bases between. CDR3 bases: TGTGCCAGCAGCCAAGATTACCGTGAGCAGTTCTTC. Translated: CASSQDYREQFF.

This clonotype showed up just a few times. The rearrangement joins TRBV7-2 to TRBJ1-1; D not resolved. V was pared by 6 bases and J by 7 bases, with 12 bases between. In germline, CDR1 is SGHTA, CDR2 FQGNSA. This CDR3 region has 12 residues. In DNA, the CDR3 is TGTGCCAGCAGATATATGGGTGTTGAAGCTTTCTTT. Encoded protein: CASRYMGVEAFF. The full variable domain, rest sourced from reference TRBV7-2 and TRBJ1-1, is GAGVSQSPSNKVTEKGKDVELRCDPISGHTALYWYRQSLGQGLEFLIYFQGNSAPDKSGLPSDRFSAERTGGSVSTLTIQRTQQEDSAVYLCASRYMGVEAFFGQGTRLTVV.

This chain connects TRBV7-9 to TRBJ2-1; no firm D call. The V gene lost 3 bases and the J gene lost 1 base, with 4 bases spanning the gap. The CDR3 extends over 13 amino acids. The germline V gene has CDR1 SEHNR and CDR2 FQNEAQ (reference sequence). In DNA, the CDR3 is TGTGCCAGCAGCTTTAAGTCCTACAATGAGCAGTTCTTC. Translated, it gives CASSFKSYNEQFF.

The chain recombines TRBV6-2 or TRBV6-3 with TRBJ2-7; D might be TRBD2 (5 bases). This CDR3 has 16 residues. The ends were cut back, 2 bases at V and 2 bases at J, with 16 bases in the middle. The germline V gene encodes CDR1 MNHEY and CDR2 SVGEGT. The CDR3 is CASSYGVTGNPYEQYF. The DNA of the CDR3 is TGTGCCAGCAGTTACGGTGTGACGGGAAACCCCTACGAGCAGTACTTC.

This clonotype was counted only a few times. This chain links TRBV10-3 with TRBJ1-2; 7 positions match TRBD1. CDR1 is ENHRY and CDR2 is SYGVKD in the germline V gene. This CDR3 is built from 13 residues. The V and J ends lost 3 bases and 8 bases, in that order; junction bases with no gene match: 6. The CDR3 DNA reads TGTGCCATCAGTGATGTAGGGGGACAGGGCTACACCTTC. This gives the protein CAISDVGGQGYTF.

This clonotype was observed a handful of times. The chain employs TRBV20-1 and TRBJ1-2; a weak D match, TRBD1 (6 bases). There are 12 residues in the CDR3. Deletions cut 6 bases from V and 5 bases from J, with 13 bases between. Germline CDR1 reads DFQATT; CDR2 reads SNEGSKA (reference sequence). The CDR3 reads CSAPGAGYGYTF. In DNA, the CDR3 is TGCAGTGCCCCGGGGGCTGGGTATGGCTACACCTTC.

This clonotype turned up a few times. The J gene is TRBJ2-7, the V gene TRBV5-1, with TRBD2 matching 9 bases. Germline lookup yields CDR1 SGHRS and CDR2 YFSETQ. Trimming at V came to 0 bases and at J to 6 bases, leaving 7 bases not matched to a gene. This CDR3 has 15 amino acids. The CDR3 nucleotides read TGCGCCAGCAGCTTGGGTCCGAGCGGGAGGTCCGAGCAGTACTTC. Translated: CASSLGPSGRSEQYF.

The genes are TRBV19 and TRBJ2-6; no reliable D call. CDR3 length: 15 residues. Germline V gives CDR1 LNHDA, CDR2 SQIVND (reference sequence). V shed 5 bases and J shed 2 bases, with 10 bases lying between them. The CDR3 loop reads CASSPPITGANVLTF. Written as DNA, the CDR3 is TGTGCCAGTAGTCCCCCGATAACTGGGGCCAACGTCCTGACTTTC.

The chain carries TRBV11-2 and TRBJ2-2; D gene uncertain. With 2 bases removed from V and 4 bases from J, the gap between germline ends came to 5 bases. The CDR3 has 13 residues. The germline gives CDR1 SGHAT, CDR2 FQNNGV. Here the CDR3 reads CASSLRPTGELFF. For the CDR3, the DNA is TGTGCCAGCAGCTTACGACCCACCGGGGAGCTGTTTTTT. The variable domain in full, with the rest retrieved from reference TRBV11-2 and TRBJ2-2, is EAGVAQSPRYKIIEKRQSVAFWCNPISGHATLYWYQQILGQGPKLLIQFQNNGVVDDSQLPKDRFSAERLKGVDSTLKIQPAKLEDSAVYLCASSLRPTGELFFGEGSRLTVL.

This clonotype was detected a few times. This sequence joins TRBV7-8 and TRBJ2-1, with D perhaps matching TRBD1 (5 bases). This CDR3 has 14 residues. CDR1 SGHVS and CDR2 FQNEAQ come from the germline V gene. V shed 5 bases and J shed 1 base, with 9 bases lying between them. The CDR3 sequence is CASSPTASYNEQFF. In DNA form, the CDR3 reads TGTGCCAGCAGCCCGACAGCTTCCTACAATGAGCAGTTCTTC. Full variable domain (outside the CDR3, taken from reference TRBV7-8 and TRBJ2-1): GAGVSQSPRYKVAKRGQDVALRCDPISGHVSLFWYQQALGQGPEFLTYFQNEAQLDKSGLPSDRFFAERPEGSVSTLKIQRTQQEDSAVYLCASSPTASYNEQFFGPGTRLTVL.

The CDR3 spells CASSLITTKYYNEQFF. Here the CDR3 DNA reads TGTGCCAGCAGCCTAATCACGACTAAATACTACAATGAGCAGTTCTTC. The rearrangement links TRBV28 to TRBJ2-1; a possible D gene is TRBD2 (5 bases). V was trimmed by 6 bases and J by 3 bases, leaving 18 bases between them. The CDR3 is made up of 16 amino acids. Germline CDR1 is MDHEN and CDR2 is SYDVKM.

The rearrangement links TRBV20-1 to TRBJ1-2, with 8 nucleotides matching TRBD1. The germline V gene has CDR1 DFQATT and CDR2 SNEGSKA (reference sequence). The CDR3 has 12 residues. V lost 5 bases to trimming and J lost 6 bases; unmatched junction nucleotides: 5. The CDR3 reads CSALRQGHGYTF. The CDR3 coding sequence is TGCAGTGCTCTACGACAGGGGCATGGCTACACCTTC.

The chain recombines TRBV6-5 with TRBJ2-7; D might be TRBD1 (5 bases). CDR3 length: 14 amino acids. V was clipped by 2 bases and J by 4 bases, with 12 bases between them. Per the germline V gene, CDR1 is MNHEY and CDR2 is SVGAGI. The CDR3 nucleotides read TGTGCCAGCAGTTACGGGGCTACTCTATACGAGCAGTACTTC. The encoded protein is CASSYGATLYEQYF.

The chain carries TRBV7-2 and TRBJ2-5, with 12 nucleotides matching TRBD2. Germline CDR1 SGHTA, CDR2 FQGNSA. V trimming: 1 base; J trimming: 4 bases; junction bases outside the gene matches: 1. The CDR3 spans 15 residues. CDR3 sequence reads: CASSLVGLAGETQYF. DNA for the CDR3: TGTGCCAGCAGCTTAGTGGGACTAGCGGGAGAGACCCAGTACTTC.

This clonotype was seen more than once but under ten times. The genes are TRBV7-2 and TRBJ2-1; D is perhaps TRBD1 (6 bases). CDR3 size: 15 residues. CDR1 is SGHTA, CDR2 FQGNSA, per germline. The V and J ends lost 4 bases and 9 bases respectively, with 19 bases between them. CDR3 protein: CASSSHLGARVEQFF. CDR3 coding DNA: TGTGCCAGCAGCTCCCACCTGGGGGCGAGGGTTGAGCAGTTCTTC.

There are many counts of this clonotype. CDR3 bases: TGTGCCATCAGTAAGCTTGTCACCCCACCGGACGAGGTCACCTTC. This sequence encodes CAISKLVTPPDEVTF. This chain joins TRBV10-3 and TRBJ1-2; the D is unclear. Between the trimmed V and J ends, which lost 5 bases and 13 bases, there was a span of 26 bases. Looked up from germline, CDR1 is ENHRY and CDR2 is SYGVKD. The CDR3 has 15 amino acids.

This chain uses TRBV20-1 with TRBJ2-1, with D unresolved. CDR1 is DFQATT and CDR2 is SNEGSKA in the germline V gene (reference sequence). This CDR3 comprises 15 residues. The V end lost 3 bases, the J end lost 5 bases, and 17 bases lay between the germline ends. Here the CDR3 DNA reads TGCAGTGCTAGTTTTGGGCTACCGTACGACAATGAGCAGTTCTTC. This encodes CSASFGLPYDNEQFF.

In this sample, this clonotype turned up a few times. The chain joins TRBV5-1 to TRBJ2-2; TRBD1 or TRBD2 may be the D gene (6 bases each). With 4 bases removed from V and 5 bases from J, the gap between germline ends came to 18 bases. The CDR3 runs to 16 residues. CDR1 is SGHRS and CDR2 is YFSETQ in the germline V gene. This CDR3 is CASSLGGQWKTGELFF. CDR3 coding DNA: TGCGCCAGCAGCCTGGGGGGACAATGGAAAACCGGGGAGCTGTTTTTT.

This clonotype was counted many times. The genes are TRBV6-2 or TRBV6-3 and TRBJ1-2; possibly TRBD1 for D (6 bases). There are 13 residues in the CDR3. V was clipped by 6 bases and J by 2 bases, with 10 bases between them. Germline values: CDR1 MNHEY, CDR2 SVGEGT. This chain's CDR3 is CASSPDRNYGYTF. The CDR3 DNA is TGTGCCAGCAGCCCCGACAGGAACTATGGCTACACCTTC.